The 25 T cell receptor beta chains below were found in one sample sequenced in a study of blood T cells in healthy people across ages (dated by TCRdb to the mid-2010s). Libraries were constructed by 5' RACE. These reads were obtained on an Illumina HiSeq 2500. The second PCR ran for roughly 7 to 12 cycles and used a J-beta primer mix along with a sample-barcoded 5' primer. The public sequencing data were trimmed at Q25 with fastp and processed into clonotypes with MiXCR by TCRdb, which kept only in-frame beta chains. Duplicate CDR3 protein sequences are folded into a single record with the most common DNA and genes. In this sample the table shows hundreds of thousands of distinct CDR3 sequences, around 52% of which occur a single time. 13% of the sample goes to the ten largest clones. The sequencing input was blood. These receptors came from a woman over 75 in good health.

This clonotype was seen a handful of times. The CDR3 bases are TGTGCCAGCAGCTTACATCTTGGGGACAGGGGCACCTACGAGCAGTACTTC. As protein: CASSLHLGDRGTYEQYF. The chain couples TRBV7-9 to TRBJ2-7; 10 bases line up with TRBD1. Trimming at V came to 2 bases and at J to 2 bases, leaving 9 bases not matched to a gene. The CDR3 sequence is 17 residues long. Germline CDR1 SEHNR, CDR2 FQNEAQ (reference sequence). Full variable domain (rest looked up from reference TRBV7-9 and TRBJ2-7): DTGVSQNPRHKITKRGQNVTFRCDPISEHNRLYWYRQTLGQGPEFLTYFQNEAQLEKSRLLSDRFSAERPKGSFSTLEIQRTEQGDSAMYLCASSLHLGDRGTYEQYFGPGTRLTVT.

The chain carries TRBV12-3 or TRBV12-4 and TRBJ2-1; tentatively, D is TRBD2 (6 bases). This CDR3 is built from 11 residues. V gave up 2 bases and J gave up 13 bases, with 9 bases separating them. The CDR3 nucleotides read TGTGCCAGCAGTTTAATGGGGGGACAGTTCTTC. It yields the protein CASSLMGGQFF.

On this clonotype: Given a much more abundant clone one base away, this may be a read error. The rearrangement links TRBV3-1 to TRBJ2-1; D is unclear. The CDR3 sequence is 11 residues long. The germline V gene encodes CDR1 LGHDT and CDR2 YNNKEL (reference sequence). CDR3 DNA sequence: TGTGCCAGCAACCAAGTTTGGGAGCAGTTCTTC. Its protein product is CASNQVWEQFF.

V is TRBV11-2 and J is TRBJ2-7; possibly TRBD2 for D (7 bases). The DNA end is a closer match to TRBJ2-5, so the J assignment may be wrong. The CDR3 consists of 16 residues. Germline V lookup: CDR1 SGHAT, CDR2 FQNNGV. CDR3 loop: CASSARTAQGGGTQYF. CDR3 coding DNA: TGTGCCAGCAGCGCTCGGACGGCACAGGGAGGGGGGACCCAGTACTTC.

This clonotype was counted ten times or more. The V gene is TRBV7-9, the J gene TRBJ2-7; 10 positions match TRBD1. The CDR3 has 16 residues. From germline, CDR1 is SEHNR and CDR2 FQNEAQ (reference sequence). The junction had 6 bases not matched to a gene; V was cut back by 1 base and J by 3 bases. CDR3 bases: TGTGCCAGCAGCTTAGGGGGACAGGGGAAGGGCTACGAGCAGTACTTC. Protein sequence: CASSLGGQGKGYEQYF.

This sequence joins TRBV10-2 and TRBJ1-1; maybe TRBD1 (6 bases). V was trimmed by 2 bases and J by 4 bases, leaving 17 bases between them. Germline CDR1 WSHSY, CDR2 SAAADI. CDR3 length: 16 amino acids. The DNA for the CDR3 is TGCGCCAGCAGTGAGCCGAGGGGGGGTCGGGGCACTGAAGCTTTCTTT. Protein: CASSEPRGGRGTEAFF.

This sequence joins TRBV7-2 and TRBJ1-2; D gene ambiguous. Germline V CDR1 and CDR2: SGHTA, FQGNSA. The CDR3 length is 15 residues. Trimming took 3 bases from V and 3 from J, leaving 14 bases between them. In DNA, the CDR3 is TGTGCCAGCAGCTTGTACAGATGGACGGACTATGGCTACACCTTC. Amino acid sequence: CASSLYRWTDYGYTF. The whole variable domain, filled in from reference TRBV7-2 and TRBJ1-2, reads GAGVSQSPSNKVTEKGKDVELRCDPISGHTALYWYRQSLGQGLEFLIYFQGNSAPDKSGLPSDRFSAERTGGSVSTLTIQRTQQEDSAVYLCASSLYRWTDYGYTFGSGTRLTVV.

A remark on this clonotype: A much larger clone differs from this one at a single base, so this may be a read error. CDR3 DNA: TGTGCCAGTCGGGAGGGTTCGTACCAAGAGACCCAGTTCTTC. Encoded protein: CASREGSYQETQFF. This chain links TRBV12-3 or TRBV12-4 with TRBJ2-1; 8 bases are a match to TRBD2. With V trimmed by 9 bases and J by 13 bases, 17 bases remained unmatched. The CDR3 loop spans 14 amino acids.

The V call is TRBV4-1, the J call TRBJ2-5, with a possible D match to TRBD2 (6 bases). The assigned J gene may be wrong: the sequence end matches TRBJ2-7 better. This CDR3 has 13 amino acids. Germline CDR1 is MGHRA and CDR2 is YSYEKL. This CDR3 is CASSSPDYSEQYF. DNA for the CDR3: TGCGCCAGCAGCTCCCCGGACTACTCCGAGCAGTACTTC.

V and J are TRBV20-1 and TRBJ1-2; 7 bases are a match to TRBD1. The germline CDR1 and CDR2 sequences are DFQATT and SNEGSKA (reference sequence). Germline trimming cut 3 bases from V and 7 bases from J; bases unmatched to any gene: 8. The CDR3 contains 13 residues. This chain's CDR3 is CSASPRTGRGYTF. CDR3 in DNA: TGCAGTGCTAGTCCCCGGACAGGCCGTGGCTACACCTTC.

This clonotype is a singleton in its sample. This could be a read error, since a much larger clone is one nucleotide away. The rearrangement uses TRBV6-4 and TRBJ2-4; weak D call: TRBD2 (5 bases). V lost 10 bases to trimming and J lost 7 bases, with 17 bases between them. CDR1 is MRHNA and CDR2 is SNTAGT in the germline V gene. The CDR3 contains 13 residues. CDR3 sequence reads: CAISGYTGNIQYF. The CDR3 nucleotides read TGTGCCATCTCGGGATATACGGGGAACATTCAGTACTTC.

The CDR3 DNA reads TGCGCCAGCAGCCCCCCCCCATTAGGGAACACTGAAGCTTTCTTT. This gives the protein CASSPPPLGNTEAFF. The chain joins TRBV4-1 to TRBJ1-1; D unclear. The CDR3 runs to 15 residues. Germline V CDR1 and CDR2: MGHRA, YSYEKL. Trimming took off 4 bases at V and 1 base at J, with 13 bases between the two ends.

This clonotype was seen only once. A much larger clone lies one base from this, so it may be a read error. CDR3 coding DNA: TGTGCCAGCAGTTACAGGGAAGGCTATGGCTGCACCTTC. Encoded protein: CASSYREGYGCTF. The genes are TRBV6-5 and TRBJ1-2, with no clear D. This CDR3 has 13 amino acids. Per germline, CDR1 MNHEY and CDR2 SVGAGI.

V usage is TRBV27 and J usage is TRBJ1-4; D is uncertain. The CDR3 loop spans 13 amino acids. CDR1 MNHEY and CDR2 SMNVEV come from the germline V gene (reference sequence). Trimming left V 6 bases short and J 8 bases short, with 13 bases between. This chain's CDR3 is CASRAGLVEKLFF. DNA of the CDR3: TGTGCCAGCAGGGCTGGGTTAGTGGAAAAACTGTTTTTT.

Regarding this clonotype: An end of the junction differs from the germline gene, which may be a read error. V usage is TRBV12-3 or TRBV12-4 and J usage is TRBJ1-6; D is unresolved. The length of the CDR3 is 15 residues. The chain's CDR3 is CASSSGSSYNSPPHF. As DNA, the CDR3 is TGTGCCAGCAGTTCGGGCAGCTCCTATAATTCACCCCCCCACTTT.

There are a few counts of this clonotype. The chain uses TRBV3-1 and TRBJ2-1; D tentatively fits TRBD1 or TRBD2 (6 bases each). CDR3 length equals 13 residues. Germline loops: CDR1 LGHDT, CDR2 YNNKEL (reference sequence). Deletions cut 3 bases from V and 9 bases from J, with 12 bases between. CDR3 DNA: TGTGCCAGCAGCCATATGGAGGGGGGTGAGCAGTTCTTC. Protein sequence: CASSHMEGGEQFF.

The chain employs TRBV30 and TRBJ2-1; TRBD2 is a possible D gene (6 bases). The CDR3 runs to 14 residues. CDR1 and CDR2 from the germline V gene are GTSNPN and SVGIG (reference sequence). V was clipped by 7 bases and J by 4 bases, with 17 bases between them. For the CDR3, the DNA is TGTGCCTCAAACTCGGGGCGGGAATACAATGAGCAGTTCTTC. It codes for CASNSGREYNEQFF.

The sample holds a few counts of this clonotype. The V gene is TRBV5-1, the J gene TRBJ2-5; the D gene is possibly TRBD2 (6 bases). The CDR3 totals 17 residues. Germline-derived CDR1 and CDR2 are SGHRS and YFSETQ. V was shortened by 0 bases and J by 2 bases, with 17 bases between the two germline ends. The DNA of the CDR3 is TGCGCCAGCAGCTTGGACGCCGCAGCTGCGGGGCAAGAGACCCAGTACTTC. Translated: CASSLDAAAAGQETQYF.

V is TRBV12-3 or TRBV12-4 and J is TRBJ1-4; D ambiguous. CDR3 length equals 16 residues. V was pared by 7 bases and J by 2 bases, with 17 bases between. The CDR3 DNA reads TGTGCCAGCACTCGGGCCCGAGTCCTTACTAATGAAAAACTGTTTTTT. It codes for CASTRARVLTNEKLFF.

V is TRBV20-1 and J is TRBJ2-1, with 12 bases lining up with TRBD1. The CDR3 sequence is 14 residues long. CDR1 and CDR2 (germline): DFQATT, SNEGSKA (reference sequence). V dropped 3 bases and J dropped 10; count of bases not matched to a gene: 7. The CDR3 DNA sequence: TGCAGTGCTAGCCCGGGACAGGGGGCAGGGGAGCAGTTCTTC. Its protein is CSASPGQGAGEQFF.

V and J are TRBV20-1 and TRBJ1-5; TRBD1 aligns across 7 bases. V lost 6 bases and J lost 6; bases outside the gene matches: 8. This CDR3 has 13 amino acids. CDR1 DFQATT and CDR2 SNEGSKA come from the germline V gene (reference sequence). As DNA, the CDR3 is TGCAGTGCGCGAAGGACAGGTGTTCAGCCCCAGCATTTT. Protein product: CSARRTGVQPQHF.

The CDR3 nucleotides are TGTGCCATCAGGGACGAGGGAGATACGCAGTATTTT. Encoded protein: CAIRDEGDTQYF. The rearrangement uses TRBV10-3 and TRBJ2-3; D might be TRBD2 (5 bases). Per germline, CDR1 ENHRY and CDR2 SYGVKD. With 6 bases removed from V and 5 bases from J, the gap between germline ends came to 9 bases. This CDR3 is 12 amino acids long.

The chain joins TRBV11-2 to TRBJ2-5; D is tentatively TRBD1 or TRBD2 (5 bases each). The J call is in doubt because the DNA end fits TRBJ2-7 better. Per the germline V gene, CDR1 is SGHAT and CDR2 is FQNNGV. This CDR3 is built from 13 residues. The CDR3: CASSGRWDDEQYF. CDR3 nucleotides: TGTGCCAGCAGCGGTCGATGGGACGACGAGCAGTACTTC.

The sample holds many counts of this clonotype. The chain combines TRBV29-1 with TRBJ2-3; D gene uncertain. The CDR3 sequence is 14 residues long. Germline V gene lookup returns CDR1 SQVTM and CDR2 ANQGSEA. The V gene lost 7 bases and the J gene lost 0 bases, with 14 bases spanning the gap. CDR3 amino acids: CSGGGTPSTDTQYF. As DNA, the CDR3 is TGCAGCGGAGGCGGCACTCCTAGCACAGATACGCAGTATTTT.

By share, this clonotype ranks as medium-sized. This sequence joins TRBV20-1 and TRBJ2-7; D may correspond to TRBD1 or TRBD2 (6 bases each). The CDR3 sequence is 14 residues long. Looked up from germline, CDR1 is DFQATT and CDR2 is SNEGSKA (reference sequence). V was cut by 3 bases and J by 3 bases, with 15 bases left in between. In DNA form, the CDR3 reads TGCAGTGCTAGGGAGGGGGGAATCGACTACGAGCAGTACTTC. It encodes CSAREGGIDYEQYF.